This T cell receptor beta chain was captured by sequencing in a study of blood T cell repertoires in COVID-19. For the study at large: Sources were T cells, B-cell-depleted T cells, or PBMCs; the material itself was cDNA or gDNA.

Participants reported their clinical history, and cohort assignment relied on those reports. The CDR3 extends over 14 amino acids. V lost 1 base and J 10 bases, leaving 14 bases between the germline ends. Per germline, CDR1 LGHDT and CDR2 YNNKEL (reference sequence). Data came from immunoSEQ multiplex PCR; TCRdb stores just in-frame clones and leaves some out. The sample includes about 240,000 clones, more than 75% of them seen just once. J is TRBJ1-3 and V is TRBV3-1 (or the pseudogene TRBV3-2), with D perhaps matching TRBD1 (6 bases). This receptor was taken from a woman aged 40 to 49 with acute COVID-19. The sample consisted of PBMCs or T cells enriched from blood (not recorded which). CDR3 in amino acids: CASSQAKQGQTIYF. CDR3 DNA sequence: TGTGCCAGCAGCCAAGCGAAACAGGGCCAAACCATATATTTT.